This T cell receptor (beta chain) was identified during a study of identical twins. General study results and limits: For out-of-frame beta sequences, excess twin sharing was weaker. Where out-of-frame alpha sequences were twin-shared, they showed excess low generation probability.

CDR1 and CDR2 from the germline V gene are SGDLS and YYNGEE. The CDR3 is made up of 14 amino acids. V lost 3 bases and J 2 bases, leaving 9 bases between the germline ends. The sample holds a few counts of this clonotype. Its antigen is still unknown. TCRdb analysed the 5' RACE reads with MiXCR anew, one entry per CDR3 protein. The data show 500,000 to 550,000 distinct CDR3 sequences, 20% to 25% seen once. This sample was also put to use in a study of yellow fever vaccine responses in identical twins.

This receptor was identified in a woman between 18 and 30 years old in good health. Input material: CD4+ T cells sorted from blood. V and J are TRBV9 and TRBJ1-5; D gene uncertain. The CDR3 nucleotides read TGTGCCAGCAGCGAAGGGATTGGCAATCAGCCCCAGCATTTT. Protein: CASSEGIGNQPQHF.